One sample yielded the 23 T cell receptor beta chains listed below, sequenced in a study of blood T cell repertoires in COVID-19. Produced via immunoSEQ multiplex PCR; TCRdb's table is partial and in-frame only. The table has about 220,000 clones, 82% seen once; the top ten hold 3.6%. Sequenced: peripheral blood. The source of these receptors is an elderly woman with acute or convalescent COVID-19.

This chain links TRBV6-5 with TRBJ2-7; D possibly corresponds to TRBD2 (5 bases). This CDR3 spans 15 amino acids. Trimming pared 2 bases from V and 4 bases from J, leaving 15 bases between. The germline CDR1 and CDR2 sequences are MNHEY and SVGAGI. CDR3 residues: CASSYANIRGYEQYF. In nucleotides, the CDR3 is TGTGCCAGCAGTTACGCGAACATCCGGGGATACGAGCAGTACTTC.

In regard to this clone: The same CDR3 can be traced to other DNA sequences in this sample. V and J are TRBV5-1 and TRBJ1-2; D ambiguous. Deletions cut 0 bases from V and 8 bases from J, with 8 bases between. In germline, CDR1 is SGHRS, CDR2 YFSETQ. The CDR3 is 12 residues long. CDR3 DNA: TGCGCCAGCAGCTTGGACCCCGGGGGCTACACCTTC. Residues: CASSLDPGGYTF.

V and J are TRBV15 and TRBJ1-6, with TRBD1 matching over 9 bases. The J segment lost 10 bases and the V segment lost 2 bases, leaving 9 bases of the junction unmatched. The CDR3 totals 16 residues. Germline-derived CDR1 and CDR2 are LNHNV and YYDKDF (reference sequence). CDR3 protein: CATSRTGTGQNSPLHF. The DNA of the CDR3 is TGTGCCACCAGCAGAACCGGGACAGGGCAGAACTCACCCCTCCACTTT.

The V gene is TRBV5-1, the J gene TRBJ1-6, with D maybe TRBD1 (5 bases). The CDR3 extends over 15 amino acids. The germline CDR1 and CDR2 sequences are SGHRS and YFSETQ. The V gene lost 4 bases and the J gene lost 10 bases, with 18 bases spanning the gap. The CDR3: CASSLGSPGLSPLHF. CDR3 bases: TGCGCCAGCAGCCTTGGGAGTCCGGGACTCTCACCCCTCCACTTT.

The CDR3 region is CASSVGRGQTNEKLFF. Written as DNA, the CDR3 is TGTGCCAGCAGTGTTGGCAGGGGGCAAACTAATGAAAAACTGTTTTTT. The V and J genes are TRBV2 and TRBJ1-4; the match to TRBD1 covers 8 bases. CDR1 SNHLY and CDR2 FYNNEI come from the germline V gene. The CDR3 extends over 16 amino acids. J lost 1 base, V lost 4 bases, and 5 bases had no gene match.

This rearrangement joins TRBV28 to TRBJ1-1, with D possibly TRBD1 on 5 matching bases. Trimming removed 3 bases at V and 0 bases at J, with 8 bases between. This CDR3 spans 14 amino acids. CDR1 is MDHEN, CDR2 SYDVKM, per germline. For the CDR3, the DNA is TGTGCCAGCAGTTTGGGGCGGATGAACACTGAAGCTTTCTTT. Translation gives CASSLGRMNTEAFF.

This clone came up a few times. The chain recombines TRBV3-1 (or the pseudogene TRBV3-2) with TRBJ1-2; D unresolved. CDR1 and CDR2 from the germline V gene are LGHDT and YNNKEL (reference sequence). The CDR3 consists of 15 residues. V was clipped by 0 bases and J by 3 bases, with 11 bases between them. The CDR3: CASSQDVSRYYGYTF. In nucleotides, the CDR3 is TGTGCCAGCAGCCAAGATGTTAGCCGGTACTATGGCTACACCTTC.

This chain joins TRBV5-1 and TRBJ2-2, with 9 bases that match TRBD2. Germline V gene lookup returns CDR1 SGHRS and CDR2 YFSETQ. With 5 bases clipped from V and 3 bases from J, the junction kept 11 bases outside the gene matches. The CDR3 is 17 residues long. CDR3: CASSSTRGGRDTGELFF. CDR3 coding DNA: TGCGCCAGCAGTTCCACGCGGGGGGGCCGGGACACCGGGGAGCTGTTTTTT.

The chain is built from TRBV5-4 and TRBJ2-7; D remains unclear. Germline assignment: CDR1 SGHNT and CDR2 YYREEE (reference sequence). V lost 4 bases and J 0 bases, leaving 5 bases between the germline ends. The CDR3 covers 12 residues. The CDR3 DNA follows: TGTGCCAGCAGCCTCAGCTCCTACGAGCAGTACTTC. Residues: CASSLSSYEQYF.

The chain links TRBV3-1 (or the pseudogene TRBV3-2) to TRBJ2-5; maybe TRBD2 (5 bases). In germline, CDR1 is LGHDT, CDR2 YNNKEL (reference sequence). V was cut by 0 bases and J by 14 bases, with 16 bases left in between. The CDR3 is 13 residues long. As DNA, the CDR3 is TGTGCCAGCAGCCAAGATAGAGGGCAGTGGTGTTACTTC. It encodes CASSQDRGQWCYF.

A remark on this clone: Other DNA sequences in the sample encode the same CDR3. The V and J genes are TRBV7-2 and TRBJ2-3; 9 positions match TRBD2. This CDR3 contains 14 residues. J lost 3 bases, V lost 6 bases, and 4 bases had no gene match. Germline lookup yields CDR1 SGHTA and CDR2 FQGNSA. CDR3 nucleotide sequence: TGTGCCAGCAGTATTAGCGGGGGAACAGATACGCAGTATTTT. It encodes CASSISGGTDTQYF.

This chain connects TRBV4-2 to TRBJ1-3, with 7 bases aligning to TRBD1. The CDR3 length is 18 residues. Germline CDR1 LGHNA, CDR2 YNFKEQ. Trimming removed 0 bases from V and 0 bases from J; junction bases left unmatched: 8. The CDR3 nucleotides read TGTGCCAGCAGCCAAGATCTACCCGGGGACAGCTCTGGAAACACCATATATTTT. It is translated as CASSQDLPGDSSGNTIYF.

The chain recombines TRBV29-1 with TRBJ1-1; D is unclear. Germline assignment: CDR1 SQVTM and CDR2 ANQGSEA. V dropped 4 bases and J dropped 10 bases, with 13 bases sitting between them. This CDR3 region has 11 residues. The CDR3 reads CSVVVFLGAFF. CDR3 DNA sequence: TGCAGCGTTGTCGTGTTTCTCGGAGCTTTCTTT. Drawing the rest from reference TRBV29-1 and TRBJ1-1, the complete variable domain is SAVISQKPSRDICQRGTSLTIQCQVDSQVTMMFWYRQQPGQSLTLIATANQGSEATYESGFVIDKFPISRPNLTFSTLTVSNMSPEDSSIYLCSVVVFLGAFFGQGTRLTVV.

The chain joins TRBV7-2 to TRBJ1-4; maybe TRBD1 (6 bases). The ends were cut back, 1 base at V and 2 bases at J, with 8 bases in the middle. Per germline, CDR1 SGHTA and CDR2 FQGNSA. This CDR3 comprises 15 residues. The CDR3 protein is CASSLGGLTNEKLFF. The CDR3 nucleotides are TGTGCCAGCAGCTTAGGGGGGCTGACTAATGAAAAACTGTTTTTT.

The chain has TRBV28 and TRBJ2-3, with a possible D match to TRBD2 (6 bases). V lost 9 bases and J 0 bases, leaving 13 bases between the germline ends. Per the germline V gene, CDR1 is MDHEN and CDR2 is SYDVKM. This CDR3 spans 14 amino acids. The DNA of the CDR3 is TGTGCCAGTCTCACGGGGGTAAGCACAGATACGCAGTATTTT. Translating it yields CASLTGVSTDTQYF.

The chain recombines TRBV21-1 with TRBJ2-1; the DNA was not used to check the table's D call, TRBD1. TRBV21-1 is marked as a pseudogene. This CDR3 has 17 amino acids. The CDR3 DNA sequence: TGTGCCAGCAGCAAAGTGGACAGGGCGAGCTCCTACAATGAGCAGTTCTTC. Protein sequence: CASSKVDRASSYNEQFF.

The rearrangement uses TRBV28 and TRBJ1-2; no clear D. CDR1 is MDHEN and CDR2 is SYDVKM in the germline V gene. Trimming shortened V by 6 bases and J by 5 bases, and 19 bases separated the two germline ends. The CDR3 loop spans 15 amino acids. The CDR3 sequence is CASSHFVERLYGYTF. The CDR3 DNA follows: TGTGCCAGCAGCCATTTCGTGGAGCGGCTATATGGCTACACCTTC.

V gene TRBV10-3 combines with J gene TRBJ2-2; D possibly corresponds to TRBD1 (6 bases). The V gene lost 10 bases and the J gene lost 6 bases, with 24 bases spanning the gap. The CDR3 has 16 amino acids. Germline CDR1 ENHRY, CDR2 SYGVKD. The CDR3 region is CATRPTGTRASGELFF. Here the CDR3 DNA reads TGTGCCACCAGGCCCACAGGGACGCGAGCGTCCGGGGAGCTGTTTTTT.

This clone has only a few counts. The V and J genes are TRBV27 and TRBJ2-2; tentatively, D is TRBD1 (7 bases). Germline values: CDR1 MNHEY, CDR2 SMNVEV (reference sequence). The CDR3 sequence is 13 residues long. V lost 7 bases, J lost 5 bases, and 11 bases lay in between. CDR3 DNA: TGTGCCAGCACCCAGGGGGGTACCGGGGAGCTGTTTTTT. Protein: CASTQGGTGELFF.

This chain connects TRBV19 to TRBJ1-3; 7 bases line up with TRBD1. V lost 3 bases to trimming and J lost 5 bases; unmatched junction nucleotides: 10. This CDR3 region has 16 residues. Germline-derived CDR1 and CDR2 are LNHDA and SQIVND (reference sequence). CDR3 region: CASSMRQGQARNTIYF. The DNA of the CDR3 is TGTGCCAGTAGTATGCGCCAAGGACAGGCGCGAAACACCATATATTTT. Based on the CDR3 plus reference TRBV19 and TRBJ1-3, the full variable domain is DGGITQSPKYLFRKEGQNVTLSCEQNLNHDAMYWYRQDPGQGLRLIYYSQIVNDFQKGDIAEGYSVSREKKESFPLTVTSAQKNPTAFYLCASSMRQGQARNTIYFGEGSWLTVV.

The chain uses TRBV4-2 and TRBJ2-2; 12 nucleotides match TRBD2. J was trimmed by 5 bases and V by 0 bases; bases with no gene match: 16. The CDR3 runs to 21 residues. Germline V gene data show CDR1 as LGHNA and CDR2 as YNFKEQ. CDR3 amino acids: CASSQEAVPSGGADRTGELFF. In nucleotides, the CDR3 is TGTGCCAGCAGCCAAGAAGCGGTTCCTAGCGGGGGGGCGGATAGAACCGGGGAGCTGTTTTTT.

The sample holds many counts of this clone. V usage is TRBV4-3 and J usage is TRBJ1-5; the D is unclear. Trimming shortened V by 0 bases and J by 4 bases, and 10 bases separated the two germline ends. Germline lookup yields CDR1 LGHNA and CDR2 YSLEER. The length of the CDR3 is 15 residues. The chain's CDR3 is CASSQDSGRNQPQHF. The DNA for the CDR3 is TGCGCCAGCAGCCAAGACTCAGGAAGGAATCAGCCCCAGCATTTT.

The CDR3 spells CASSRTDLPVLGYTF. The CDR3 DNA reads TGTGCCAGCAGTCGTACAGATTTGCCCGTCTTGGGCTACACCTTC. The rearrangement uses TRBV5-4 and TRBJ1-2, with D hard to call. The germline V and J ends were trimmed by 5 bases and 8 bases, with 22 bases remaining between them. The CDR3 consists of 15 residues. The germline V gene encodes CDR1 SGHNT and CDR2 YYREEE (reference sequence).